The 22 T cell receptor beta chains below all came from one sample that was sequenced in a study of OX40 agonist ivuxolimab in advanced cancers. Method: immunoSEQ multiplex PCR; TCRdb's copy keeps in-frame clones and lacks some. The data contain about 62,000 clones, about 92% of them seen just once; the ten biggest clones take up around an eighth. The material was CD4+ or CD8+ T cells sorted from blood, obtained in a trial of the OX40 agonist ivuxolimab. All receptors derive from an adult with an advanced solid tumor such as melanoma, head and neck, liver or kidney cancer.

The chain couples TRBV4-1 to TRBJ1-2; 7 bases fit TRBD1. This CDR3 spans 12 amino acids. With 4 bases clipped from V and 5 bases from J, the junction kept 1 base outside the gene matches. Germline V gene lookup returns CDR1 MGHRA and CDR2 YSYEKL. In DNA, the CDR3 is TGCGCCAGCAGCCTGACAGGGTATGGCTACACCTTC. Translating gives CASSLTGYGYTF.

As for this clone: Other nucleotide sequences in the sample specify the same CDR3. V is TRBV27 and J is TRBJ2-5, with 7 bases identical to TRBD2. TRBJ2-7 explains the end of the DNA better; the J call may be wrong. The CDR3 is 13 amino acids. Germline loops: CDR1 MNHEY, CDR2 SMNVEV (reference sequence). CDR3 loop: CASGPSGNYEQYF. The CDR3 DNA reads TGTGCCAGCGGCCCTAGCGGTAACTACGAGCAGTACTTC.

This chain connects TRBV7-3 to TRBJ2-1, with 8 bases lining up with TRBD2. Trimming took 2 bases from V and 4 from J; bases not matched to a gene: 10. Germline V gene lookup returns CDR1 SGHTA and CDR2 FQGTGA. The CDR3 has 17 residues. This chain's CDR3 is CASSLYPELAEYNEQFF. CDR3 bases: TGTGCCAGCAGCTTATACCCCGAACTAGCGGAATACAATGAGCAGTTCTTC.

This sequence joins TRBV9 and TRBJ2-5; D not resolved. Germline V gene data show CDR1 as SGDLS and CDR2 as YYNGEE. V shed 4 bases and J shed 4 bases, with 14 bases lying between them. The CDR3 covers 14 residues. For the CDR3, the DNA is TGTGCCAGCAGCCCGCCGGGTGGCGGAGAGACCCAGTACTTC. Translation: CASSPPGGGETQYF.

The chain joins TRBV5-1 to TRBJ2-5, with a tentative D call TRBD2 (5 bases). CDR1 is SGHRS, CDR2 YFSETQ, per germline. The V end lost 0 bases, the J end lost 3 bases, and 9 bases lay between the germline ends. This CDR3 spans 14 amino acids. The CDR3 region has the DNA TGCGCCAGCAGCTTGGCCGTGCGGGAAGAGACCCAGTACTTC. It is translated as CASSLAVREETQYF.

Written as DNA, the CDR3 is TGCAGCGTTGGTTTAGGAGGGAGCAATCAGCCCCAGCATTTT. Protein sequence: CSVGLGGSNQPQHF. The chain uses TRBV29-1 and TRBJ1-5; D is uncertain. V was trimmed by 4 bases and J by 1 base, leaving 11 bases between them. Germline assignment: CDR1 SQVTM and CDR2 ANQGSEA. The CDR3 runs 14 residues.

The chain uses TRBV29-1 and TRBJ1-5, with a tentative D call TRBD1 (5 bases). V was clipped by 4 bases and J by 6 bases, with 13 bases between them. Germline values: CDR1 SQVTM, CDR2 ANQGSEA. CDR3 length: 13 amino acids. The chain's CDR3 is CSVGLGVGQPQHF. The CDR3 DNA reads as TGCAGCGTTGGTTTGGGGGTCGGTCAGCCCCAGCATTTT.

This clone was picked up a small number of times. The chain carries TRBV9 and TRBJ1-1; 7 bases match TRBD1. V trimming: 3 bases; J trimming: 5 bases; junction bases outside the gene matches: 4. The CDR3 is made up of 13 amino acids. The germline V gene has CDR1 SGDLS and CDR2 YYNGEE. The CDR3 spells CASSESGGTEAFF. The DNA of the CDR3 is TGTGCCAGCAGCGAATCAGGGGGTACTGAAGCTTTCTTT.

V usage is TRBV13 and J usage is TRBJ2-7; the match to TRBD1 covers 8 bases. The CDR3 contains 15 residues. The germline CDR1 and CDR2 sequences are PRHDT and FYEKMQ (reference sequence). After removal of 0 bases from V and 0 bases from J, the junction contained 1 base not matched to a gene. The CDR3 DNA follows: TGTGCCAGCAGCTTAGGCGGACAGGGCTCCTACGAGCAGTACTTC. Amino acids: CASSLGGQGSYEQYF.

This chain joins TRBV2 and TRBJ1-3; possible D gene TRBD1, 5 bases. The J call is doubtful: the DNA matches TRBJ2-2 better. CDR1 is SNHLY, CDR2 FYNNEI, per germline. CDR3 length: 15 residues. CDR3: CASSRQGTDTGELFF. In DNA, the CDR3 is TGTGCCAGCAGCCGGCAGGGAACGGACACCGGGGAGCTGTTTTTT.

The chain combines TRBV27 with TRBJ2-7; 12 bases line up with TRBD2. Losses at the gene ends were 5 bases for V and 5 bases for J; bases not matched to a gene: 10. Germline V gene data show CDR1 as MNHEY and CDR2 as SMNVEV (reference sequence). This CDR3 contains 16 residues. This CDR3 reads CASSLLAGGPPHEQYF. CDR3 bases: TGTGCCAGCAGTCTCCTAGCGGGAGGGCCCCCCCACGAGCAGTACTTC.

The genes are TRBV7-9 and TRBJ2-2; D unresolved. V was trimmed by 2 bases and J by 0 bases, leaving 13 bases between them. This CDR3 contains 17 residues. CDR1 SEHNR and CDR2 FQNEAQ come from the germline V gene (reference sequence). The DNA for the CDR3 is TGTGCCAGCAGCTTACGAAACGCTGCGGCGAACACCGGGGAGCTGTTTTTT. Translated: CASSLRNAAANTGELFF.

The chain's CDR3 is CASSLSVYSYEQYF. CDR3 DNA sequence: TGTGCCAGCAGTCTTAGCGTCTACTCCTACGAGCAGTACTTC. The chain is built from TRBV27 and TRBJ2-7; TRBD2 might be the D (5 bases). The CDR3 length is 14 residues. Germline V CDR1 and CDR2: MNHEY, SMNVEV (reference sequence). The V end was cut by 5 bases, the J end by 0 bases, with 11 bases between.

Note on this clone: This same CDR3 is encoded by further DNA sequences in the sample. The V gene is TRBV9, the J gene TRBJ2-7; 8 bases fit TRBD2. CDR1 and CDR2 (germline): SGDLS, YYNGEE. The V gene end was trimmed by 1 base and the J gene end by 1 base; junction bases not matched to a gene: 1. The CDR3 is made up of 14 amino acids. The CDR3 reads CASSVTSGSYEQYF. The CDR3 nucleotides read TGTGCCAGCAGCGTAACTAGCGGATCCTACGAGCAGTACTTC.

The rearrangement links TRBV29-1 to TRBJ2-5; D gene ambiguous. The CDR3 consists of 9 residues. Germline CDR1 is SQVTM and CDR2 is ANQGSEA. Deletions cut 3 bases from V and 6 bases from J, with 2 bases between. The CDR3: CSVEKTQYF. CDR3 DNA sequence: TGCAGCGTTGAGAAGACCCAGTACTTC.

On this clone: A junction boundary mismatches the germline segment, possibly from a read error. The rearrangement links TRBV7-3 to TRBJ2-2, with TRBD1 identical over 7 bases. This CDR3 has 17 residues. Germline CDR1 and CDR2: SGHTA and FQGTGA. DNA of the CDR3: TGTGCCAGCAGCCAGCCTGTAGGACAGGCGAAAACCGGGGAGCTGTTTTTT. This codes for CASSQPVGQAKTGELFF.

This sequence joins TRBV27 and TRBJ2-1, with D tentatively TRBD2 (5 bases). The V gene's germline CDR1 is MNHEY and CDR2 SMNVEV (reference sequence). This CDR3 contains 13 residues. Trimming left V 7 bases short and J 8 bases short, with 15 bases between. CDR3 nucleotide sequence: TGTGCCAGCAATTATTTAGGGAGCCATGAGCAGTTCTTC. Amino acid sequence: CASNYLGSHEQFF.

V is TRBV10-1 and J is TRBJ2-1, with a tentative D call TRBD2 (5 bases). With 1 base removed from V and 9 bases from J, the gap between germline ends came to 22 bases. Per the germline V gene, CDR1 is WNHNN and CDR2 is SYGVQD (reference sequence). CDR3 length equals 17 residues. The CDR3 spells CASSELGRRARHGEQFF. The CDR3 DNA is TGCGCCAGCAGTGAGTTAGGTAGGCGGGCGAGGCACGGTGAGCAGTTCTTC.

The rearrangement links TRBV18 to TRBJ2-3; D unresolved. The CDR3 extends over 14 amino acids. Germline CDR1 KGHSH, CDR2 LQKENI. V shed 0 bases and J shed 3 bases, with 7 bases lying between them. CDR3 protein: CASSPPMETDTQYF. DNA for the CDR3: TGTGCCAGCTCACCACCGATGGAAACAGATACGCAGTATTTT.

J is TRBJ1-1 and V is TRBV19; D remains ambiguous. The germline CDR1 and CDR2 sequences are LNHDA and SQIVND (reference sequence). This CDR3 is built from 10 residues. Trimming shortened V by 6 bases and J by 4 bases, and 3 bases separated the two germline ends. The CDR3 nucleotides are TGTGCCAGTAGGGGCACTGAAGCTTTCTTT. Translating gives CASRGTEAFF.

The gene calls are TRBV9 and TRBJ1-2; 11 bases match TRBD1. The CDR3 spans 14 residues. Unmatched junction bases numbered 4, after V lost 3 bases and J lost 6 bases. Per the germline V gene, CDR1 is SGDLS and CDR2 is YYNGEE. The DNA of the CDR3 is TGTGCCAGCAGCGGGACAGGGGGCCGGAATGGCTACACCTTC. This translates into CASSGTGGRNGYTF.

The V call is TRBV9, the J call TRBJ1-1, with 8 bases identical to TRBD1. The germline V gene encodes CDR1 SGDLS and CDR2 YYNGEE. CDR3 length: 16 amino acids. The V and J ends lost 0 bases and 1 base, in that order; junction bases with no gene match: 5. CDR3 amino acids: CASSVGSGGPNTEAFF. CDR3 nucleotides: TGTGCCAGCAGCGTAGGGTCAGGGGGCCCGAACACTGAAGCTTTCTTT.